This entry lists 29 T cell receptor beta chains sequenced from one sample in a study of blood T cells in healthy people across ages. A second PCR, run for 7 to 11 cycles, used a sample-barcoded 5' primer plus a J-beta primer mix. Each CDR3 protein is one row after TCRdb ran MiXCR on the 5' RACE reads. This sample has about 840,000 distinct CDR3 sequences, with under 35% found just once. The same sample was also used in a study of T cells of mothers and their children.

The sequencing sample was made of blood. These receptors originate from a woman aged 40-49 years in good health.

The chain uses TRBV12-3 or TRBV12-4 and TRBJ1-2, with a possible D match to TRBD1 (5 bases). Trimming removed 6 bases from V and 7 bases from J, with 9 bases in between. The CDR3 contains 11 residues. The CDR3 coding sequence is TGTGCCAGCAGGAGCAGGGTTGGCTACACCTTC. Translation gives CASRSRVGYTF.

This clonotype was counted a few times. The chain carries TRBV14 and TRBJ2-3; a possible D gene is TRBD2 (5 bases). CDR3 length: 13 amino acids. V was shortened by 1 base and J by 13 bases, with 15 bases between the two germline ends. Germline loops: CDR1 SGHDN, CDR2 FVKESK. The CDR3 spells CASSQAPSQEKYF. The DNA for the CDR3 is TGTGCCAGCAGCCAAGCTCCTAGCCAGGAAAAGTATTTT.

The CDR3 protein is CASSPGTVSYNEQFF. The CDR3, as DNA: TGTGCCAGCAGTCCAGGGACGGTGTCCTACAATGAGCAGTTCTTC. V gene TRBV27 combines with J gene TRBJ2-1; the D call may be TRBD1 or TRBD2 (5 bases each). Trimming took 5 bases from V and 1 from J, leaving 12 bases between them. Germline values: CDR1 MNHEY, CDR2 SMNVEV (reference sequence). The CDR3 length is 15 residues.

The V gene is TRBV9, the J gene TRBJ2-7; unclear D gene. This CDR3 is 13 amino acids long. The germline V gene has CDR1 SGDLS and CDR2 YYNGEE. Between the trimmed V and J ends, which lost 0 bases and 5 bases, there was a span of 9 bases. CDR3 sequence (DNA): TGTGCCAGCAGCGTAGATCTGGGTAACGAGCAGTACTTC. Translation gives CASSVDLGNEQYF.

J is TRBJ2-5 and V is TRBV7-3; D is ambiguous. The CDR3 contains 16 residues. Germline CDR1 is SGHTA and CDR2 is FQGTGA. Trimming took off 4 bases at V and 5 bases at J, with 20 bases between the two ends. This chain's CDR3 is CASSCRTRPEMETQYF. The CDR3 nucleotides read TGTGCCAGCAGCTGCCGTACCCGGCCAGAGATGGAGACCCAGTACTTC.

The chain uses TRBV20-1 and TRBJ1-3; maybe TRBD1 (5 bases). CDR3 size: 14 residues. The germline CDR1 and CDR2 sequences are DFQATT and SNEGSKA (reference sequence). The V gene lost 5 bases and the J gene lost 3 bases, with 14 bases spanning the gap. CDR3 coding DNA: TGCAGTGCTGACAGCGGGACGGGTGGAAACACCATATATTTT. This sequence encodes CSADSGTGGNTIYF.

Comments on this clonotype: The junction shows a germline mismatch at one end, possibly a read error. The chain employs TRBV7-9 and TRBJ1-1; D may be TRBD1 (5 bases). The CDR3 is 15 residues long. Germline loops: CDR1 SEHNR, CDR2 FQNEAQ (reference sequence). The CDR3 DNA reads TGTGCCGGCAGCCGACGGACAAATGTGAACACTGAAGCTTTCTTT. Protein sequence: CAGSRRTNVNTEAFF. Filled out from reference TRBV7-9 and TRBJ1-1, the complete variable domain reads DTGVSQNPRHKITKRGQNVTFRCDPISEHNRLYWYRQTLGQGPEFLTYFQNEAQLEKSRLLSDRFSAERPKGSFSTLEIQRTEQGDSAMYLCAGSRRTNVNTEAFFGQGTRLTVV.

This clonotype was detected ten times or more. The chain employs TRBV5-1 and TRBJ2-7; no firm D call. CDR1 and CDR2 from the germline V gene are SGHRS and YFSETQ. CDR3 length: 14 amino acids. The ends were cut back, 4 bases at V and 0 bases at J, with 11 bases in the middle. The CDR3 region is CASSPLPPSYEQYF. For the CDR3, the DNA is TGCGCCAGCAGCCCGTTACCCCCCTCCTACGAGCAGTACTTC.

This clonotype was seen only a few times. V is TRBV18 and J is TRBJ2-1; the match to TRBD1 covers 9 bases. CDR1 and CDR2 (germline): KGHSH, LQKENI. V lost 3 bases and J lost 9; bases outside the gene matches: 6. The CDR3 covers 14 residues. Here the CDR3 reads CASSPQDRGSEQFF. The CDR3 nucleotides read TGTGCCAGCTCACCCCAGGACAGGGGAAGTGAGCAGTTCTTC.

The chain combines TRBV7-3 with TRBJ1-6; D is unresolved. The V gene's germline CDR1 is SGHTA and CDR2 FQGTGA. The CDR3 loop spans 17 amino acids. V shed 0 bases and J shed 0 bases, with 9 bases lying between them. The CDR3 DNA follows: TGTGCCAGCAGCTTAACAGGACCTAGCTCCTATAATTCACCCCTCCACTTT. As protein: CASSLTGPSSYNSPLHF.

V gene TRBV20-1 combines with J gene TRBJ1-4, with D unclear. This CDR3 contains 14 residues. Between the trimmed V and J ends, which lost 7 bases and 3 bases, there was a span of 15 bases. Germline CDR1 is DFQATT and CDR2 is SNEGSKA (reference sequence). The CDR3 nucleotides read TGCAGTGGGACCGACCGGCGGGCTAATGAAAAACTGTTTTTT. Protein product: CSGTDRRANEKLFF.

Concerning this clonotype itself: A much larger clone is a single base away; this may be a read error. The CDR3: CASSLPRGRGSYEQYF. The CDR3 DNA reads TGTGCCAGCAGCTTACCCCGAGGACGGGGCTCCTACGAGCAGTACTTC. The V call is TRBV7-8, the J call TRBJ2-7; D may be TRBD2 (5 bases). Germline lookup yields CDR1 SGHVS and CDR2 FQNEAQ. Deletions cut 2 bases from V and 0 bases from J, with 14 bases between. CDR3 length: 16 residues.

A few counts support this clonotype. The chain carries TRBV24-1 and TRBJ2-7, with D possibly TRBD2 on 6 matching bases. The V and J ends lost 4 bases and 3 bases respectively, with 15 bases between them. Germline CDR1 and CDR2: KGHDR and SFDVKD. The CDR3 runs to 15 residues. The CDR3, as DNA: TGTGCCACCAGTGACTCTGGGACTGGATTCTACGAGCAGTACTTC. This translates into CATSDSGTGFYEQYF.

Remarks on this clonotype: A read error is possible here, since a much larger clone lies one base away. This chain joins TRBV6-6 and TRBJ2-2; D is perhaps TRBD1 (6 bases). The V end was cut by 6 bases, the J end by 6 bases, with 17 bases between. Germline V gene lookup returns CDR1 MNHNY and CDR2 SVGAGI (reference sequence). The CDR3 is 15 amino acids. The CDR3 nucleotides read TGTGCCAGCAGGGGGGCAGCGCGCGTAGCCGGGGAGCTGTTTTTT. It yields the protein CASRGAARVAGELFF.

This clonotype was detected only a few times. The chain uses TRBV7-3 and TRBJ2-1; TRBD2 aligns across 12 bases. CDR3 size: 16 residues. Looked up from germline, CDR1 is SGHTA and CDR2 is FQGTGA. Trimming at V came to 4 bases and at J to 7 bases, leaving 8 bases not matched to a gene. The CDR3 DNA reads TGTGCCAGCAGCTGGAGACTAGCGGGGGCGGGGAATGAGCAGTTCTTC. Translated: CASSWRLAGAGNEQFF.

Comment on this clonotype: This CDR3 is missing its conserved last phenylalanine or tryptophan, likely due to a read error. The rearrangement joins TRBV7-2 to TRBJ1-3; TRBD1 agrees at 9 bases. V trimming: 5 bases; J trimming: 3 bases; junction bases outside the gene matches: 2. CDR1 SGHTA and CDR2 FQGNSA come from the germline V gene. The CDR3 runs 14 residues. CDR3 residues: CASSKGQGGNTIYI. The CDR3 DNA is TGTGCCAGCAGCAAGGGACAGGGTGGAAACACCATATATATT.

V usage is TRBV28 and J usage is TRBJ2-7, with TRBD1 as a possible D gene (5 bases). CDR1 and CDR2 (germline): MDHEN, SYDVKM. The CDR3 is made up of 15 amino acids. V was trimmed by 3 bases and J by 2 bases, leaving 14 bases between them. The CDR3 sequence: CASSLTAAKTYEQYF. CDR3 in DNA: TGTGCCAGCAGTTTGACAGCAGCCAAGACCTACGAGCAGTACTTC.

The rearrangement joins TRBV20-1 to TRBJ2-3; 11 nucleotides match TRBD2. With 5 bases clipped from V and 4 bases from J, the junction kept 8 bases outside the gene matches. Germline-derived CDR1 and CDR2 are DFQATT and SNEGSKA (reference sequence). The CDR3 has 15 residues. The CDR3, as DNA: TGCAGTGCTCCAACACTAGCGGGAGCCCCAGATACGCAGTATTTT. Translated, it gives CSAPTLAGAPDTQYF.

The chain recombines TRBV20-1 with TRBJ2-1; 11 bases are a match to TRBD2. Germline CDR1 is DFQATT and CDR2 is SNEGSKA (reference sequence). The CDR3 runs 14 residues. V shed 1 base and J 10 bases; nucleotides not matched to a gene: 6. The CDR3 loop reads CSARGSGGEVEQFF. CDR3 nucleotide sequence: TGCAGTGCTAGAGGTAGCGGGGGGGAGGTGGAGCAGTTCTTC.

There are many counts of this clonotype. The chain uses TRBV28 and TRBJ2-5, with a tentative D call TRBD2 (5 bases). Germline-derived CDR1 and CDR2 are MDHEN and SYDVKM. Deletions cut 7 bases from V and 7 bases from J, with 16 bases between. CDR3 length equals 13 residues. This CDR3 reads CASTLVRGGTQYF. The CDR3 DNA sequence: TGTGCCAGCACCCTGGTACGCGGAGGGACCCAGTACTTC.

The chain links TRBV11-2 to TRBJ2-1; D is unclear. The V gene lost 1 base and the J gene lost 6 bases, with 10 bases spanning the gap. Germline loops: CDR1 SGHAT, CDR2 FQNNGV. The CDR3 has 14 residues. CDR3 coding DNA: TGTGCCAGCAGCTTAGCCCGGCTGATCAATGAGCAGTTCTTC. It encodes CASSLARLINEQFF.

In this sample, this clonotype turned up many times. CDR3 bases: TGCGCCAGCAGCCGAGACAGTTTTTCCTACGAGCAGTACTTC. This gives the protein CASSRDSFSYEQYF. V gene TRBV4-3 combines with J gene TRBJ2-7; tentatively, D is TRBD1 (5 bases). The CDR3 sequence is 14 residues long. CDR1 is LGHNA and CDR2 is YSLEER in the germline V gene. The V gene lost 4 bases and the J gene lost 1 base, with 11 bases spanning the gap.

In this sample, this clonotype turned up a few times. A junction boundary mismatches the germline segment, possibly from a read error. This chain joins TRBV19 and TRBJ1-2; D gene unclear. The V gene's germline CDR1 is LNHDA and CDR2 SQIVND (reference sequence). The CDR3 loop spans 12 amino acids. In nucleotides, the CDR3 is TGTGCCAGTAGTTCCGGGAGCTATGGCTGCACCTTC. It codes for CASSSGSYGCTF. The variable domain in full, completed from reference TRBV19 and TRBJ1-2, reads DGGITQSPKYLFRKEGQNVTLSCEQNLNHDAMYWYRQDPGQGLRLIYYSQIVNDFQKGDIAEGYSVSREKKESFPLTVTSAQKNPTAFYLCASSSGSYGCTFGSGTRLTVV.

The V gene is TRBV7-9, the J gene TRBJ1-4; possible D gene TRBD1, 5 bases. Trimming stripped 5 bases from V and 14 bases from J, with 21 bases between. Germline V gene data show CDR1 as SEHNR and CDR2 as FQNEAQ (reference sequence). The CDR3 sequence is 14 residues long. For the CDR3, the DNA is TGTGCCAGCAGCCCCTCTTCGACAGACCGAAAGCTGTTTTTT. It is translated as CASSPSSTDRKLFF.

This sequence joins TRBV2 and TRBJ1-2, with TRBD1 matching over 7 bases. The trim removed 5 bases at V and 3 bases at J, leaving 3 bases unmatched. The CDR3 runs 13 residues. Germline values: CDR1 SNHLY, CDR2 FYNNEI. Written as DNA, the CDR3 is TGTGCCAGCAGTAAAGACAGGGACTATGGCTACACCTTC. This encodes CASSKDRDYGYTF.

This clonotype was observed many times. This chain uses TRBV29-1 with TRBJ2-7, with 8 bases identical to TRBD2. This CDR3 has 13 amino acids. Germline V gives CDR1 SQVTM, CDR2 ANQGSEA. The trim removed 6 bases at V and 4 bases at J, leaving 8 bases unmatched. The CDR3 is CSVLAGLTYEQYF. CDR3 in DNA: TGCAGCGTATTAGCGGGGCTTACTTACGAGCAGTACTTC.

The CDR3 DNA is TGTGCCAGCAGTGGCCGGGACACTTTCTCTGGGGCCAACGTCCTGACTTTC. It translates to CASSGRDTFSGANVLTF. The J gene is TRBJ2-6, the V gene TRBV25-1; the D gene is possibly TRBD1 (6 bases). The V end was cut by 4 bases, the J end by 0 bases, with 13 bases between. In germline, CDR1 is MGHDK, CDR2 SYGVNS. This CDR3 has 17 residues. The whole variable domain, filled in from reference TRBV25-1 and TRBJ2-6, reads EADIYQTPRYLVIGTGKKITLECSQTMGHDKMYWYQQDPGMELHLIHYSYGVNSTEKGDLSSESTVSRIRTEHFPLTLESARPSHTSQYLCASSGRDTFSGANVLTFGAGSRLTVL.

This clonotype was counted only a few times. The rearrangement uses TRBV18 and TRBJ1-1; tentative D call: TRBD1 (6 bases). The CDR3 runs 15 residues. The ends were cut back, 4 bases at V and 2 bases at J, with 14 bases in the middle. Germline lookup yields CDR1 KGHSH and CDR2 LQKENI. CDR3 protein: CASSLAGVLNTEAFF. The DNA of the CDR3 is TGTGCCAGCTCACTCGCAGGGGTTTTAAACACTGAAGCTTTCTTT.

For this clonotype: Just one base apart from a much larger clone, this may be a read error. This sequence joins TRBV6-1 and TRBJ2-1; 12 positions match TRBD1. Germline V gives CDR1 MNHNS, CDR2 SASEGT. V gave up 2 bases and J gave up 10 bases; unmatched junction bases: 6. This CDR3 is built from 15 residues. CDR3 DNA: TGTGCCAGCAGTGAACACGGGACAGGGGGCTTCGAGCAGTTCTTC. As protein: CASSEHGTGGFEQFF.